The 21 T cell receptor beta chains below come from one sample, sequenced in a study of shared clonotypes between healthy human individuals. Generated by immunoSEQ multiplex PCR, the TCRdb table keeps only in-frame clones and is missing some. Of over 850,000 clones listed, approximately 80% were seen once; the top ten hold approximately 0.5%. The sequenced material came from memory CD4+ T cells from PBMCs. Subset meaning: CD45RA-negative fraction. Receptors originate from a man between 18 and 29 years old in good health. Some clones in this sample may be carry-over from other donors' samples.

The sample holds one count of this clone. The chain links TRBV6-1 to TRBJ2-7; TRBD2 matches 9 bases. Trimming cost V 3 bases and J 4 bases; bases outside gene matches: 7. Germline V lookup: CDR1 MNHNS, CDR2 SASEGT. There are 15 residues in the CDR3. In DNA, the CDR3 is TGTGCCAGCAGTGAGACGGGACTAGCTTTGTACGAGCAGTACTTC. It translates to CASSETGLALYEQYF.

This chain links TRBV5-5 with TRBJ1-1, with 8 positions matching TRBD1. The CDR3 contains 15 residues. Germline V gene sequence: CDR1 SGHKS, CDR2 YYEKEE (reference sequence). The V and J ends lost 4 bases and 0 bases, in that order; junction bases with no gene match: 5. This chain's CDR3 is CASSPRDRLNTEAFF. The CDR3 coding sequence is TGTGCCAGCAGCCCTCGGGACAGGCTGAACACTGAAGCTTTCTTT.

This clone was recorded once. The gene calls are TRBV9 and TRBJ2-3; 12 bases align to TRBD2. The CDR3 is 21 amino acids. Germline V gives CDR1 SGDLS, CDR2 YYNGEE. The ends lost 0 bases at V and 0 bases at J; junction bases unmatched: 14. The CDR3 DNA sequence: TGTGCCAGCAGCGTAGTGCCCACCGGGACTAGCGGGCGTGCTAGCACAGATACGCAGTATTTT. Its translation: CASSVVPTGTSGRASTDTQYF.

The chain recombines TRBV5-5 with TRBJ2-1; 12 nucleotides line up with TRBD2. The CDR3 covers 16 residues. The V gene end was trimmed by 4 bases and the J gene end by 7 bases; junction bases not matched to a gene: 9. The V gene's germline CDR1 is SGHKS and CDR2 YYEKEE (reference sequence). The CDR3 is CASSPTTSGRSNEQFF. The CDR3 nucleotides are TGTGCCAGCAGCCCGACAACTAGCGGGAGGTCGAATGAGCAGTTCTTC.

V is TRBV6-5 and J is TRBJ2-7, with TRBD1 matching over 8 bases. V was pared by 4 bases and J by 3 bases, with 5 bases of the junction left unmatched. The CDR3 sequence is 14 residues long. The germline gives CDR1 MNHEY, CDR2 SVGAGI. CDR3 in DNA: TGTGCCAGCAGTTTAGGACAGGGCTACTACGAGCAGTACTTC. Protein product: CASSLGQGYYEQYF.

The J gene is TRBJ2-2, the V gene TRBV5-1; D is perhaps TRBD2 (5 bases). This CDR3 is 15 amino acids long. Trimming left V 7 bases short and J 0 bases short, with 13 bases between. Germline V gene sequence: CDR1 SGHRS, CDR2 YFSETQ. This chain's CDR3 is CASERTPANTGELFF. Written as DNA, the CDR3 is TGCGCCAGCGAGAGGACTCCCGCGAACACCGGGGAGCTGTTTTTT.

In DNA, the CDR3 is TGTGCCAGCAGCGTAGAGCCCACAGGGGGCTGGATTGGCTACACCTTC. Amino acids: CASSVEPTGGWIGYTF. V usage is TRBV9 and J usage is TRBJ1-2, with TRBD1 identical over 9 bases. The V segment lost 0 bases and the J segment 7 bases; nucleotides outside the gene matches: 10. The CDR3 length is 16 residues. Germline lookup yields CDR1 SGDLS and CDR2 YYNGEE. Full variable domain (remainder filled in from reference TRBV9 and TRBJ1-2): DSGVTQTPKHLITATGQRVTLRCSPRSGDLSVYWYQQSLDQGLQFLIQYYNGEERAKGNILERFSAQQFPDLHSELNLSSLELGDSALYFCASSVEPTGGWIGYTFGSGTRLTVV.

The chain combines TRBV6-7 with TRBJ2-7; D may be TRBD1 (6 bases). TRBV6-7 is treated as an ORF (open reading frame) with a function not yet certain. With 4 bases removed from V and 4 bases from J, the gap between germline ends came to 17 bases. The CDR3 sequence is 15 residues long. The CDR3 nucleotides are TGTGCCAGCAGTTCATCCCTGGGGACATCATACGAGCAGTACTTC. This encodes CASSSSLGTSYEQYF.

Points on this clone: Given the absence of the conserved phenylalanine or tryptophan at the CDR3 end, a read error is likely. The chain couples TRBV7-9 to TRBJ1-2, with a possible D match to TRBD1 (6 bases). Germline assignment: CDR1 SEHNR and CDR2 FQNEAQ (reference sequence). V lost 5 bases and J 2 bases, leaving 15 bases between the germline ends. This CDR3 spans 15 amino acids. CDR3 loop: CASSPETGFNYGYTS. CDR3 sequence (DNA): TGTGCCAGCAGCCCCGAAACAGGGTTCAACTATGGCTACACCTCC.

The chain links TRBV5-1 to TRBJ1-1; maybe TRBD1 (6 bases). The CDR3 extends over 15 amino acids. With 3 bases removed from V and 5 bases from J, the gap between germline ends came to 17 bases. Germline-derived CDR1 and CDR2 are SGHRS and YFSETQ. The CDR3 bases are TGCGCCAGCAGCTCAATGACAGGTGGCGGGACTGAAGCTTTCTTT. It specifies CASSSMTGGGTEAFF. Full variable domain (remainder filled in from reference TRBV5-1 and TRBJ1-1): KAGVTQTPRYLIKTRGQQVTLSCSPISGHRSVSWYQQTPGQGLQFLFEYFSETQRNKGNFPGRFSGRQFSNSRSEMNVSTLELGDSALYLCASSSMTGGGTEAFFGQGTRLTVV.

This rearrangement joins TRBV6-1 to TRBJ1-2, with a tentative D call TRBD1 (5 bases). Germline CDR1 and CDR2: MNHNS and SASEGT. The CDR3 runs to 15 residues. The V and J ends lost 5 bases and 4 bases respectively, with 17 bases between them. CDR3 nucleotides: TGTGCCAGCAGTTCCCGGGACCTAGGTGGCTATGGCTACACCTTC. Amino acid sequence: CASSSRDLGGYGYTF.

The CDR3 loop is CASTRLAGTYEQYF. In DNA form, the CDR3 reads TGTGCCAGCACTAGACTAGCCGGGACCTACGAGCAGTACTTC. This chain links TRBV6-1 with TRBJ2-7; the match to TRBD2 covers 7 bases. With V trimmed by 7 bases and J by 2 bases, 8 bases remained unmatched. Germline assignment: CDR1 MNHNS and CDR2 SASEGT. CDR3 length: 14 residues.

This chain links TRBV5-1 with TRBJ2-2; no definite D call. Looked up from germline, CDR1 is SGHRS and CDR2 is YFSETQ. The ends were cut back, 0 bases at V and 0 bases at J, with 9 bases in the middle. This CDR3 region has 16 residues. CDR3 sequence reads: CASSLVTVANTGELFF. In DNA, the CDR3 is TGCGCCAGCAGCTTGGTAACAGTGGCGAACACCGGGGAGCTGTTTTTT.

A note on this clone: Other DNA sequences in the same sample also yield this CDR3. The chain is built from TRBV19 and TRBJ1-1; tentative D call: TRBD1 (5 bases). Per germline, CDR1 LNHDA and CDR2 SQIVND (reference sequence). This CDR3 has 13 residues. The germline V and J ends were trimmed by 3 bases and 1 base, with 6 bases remaining between them. In nucleotides, the CDR3 is TGTGCCAGTAGTATCGGACAGAACACTGAAGCTTTCTTT. The encoded protein is CASSIGQNTEAFF.

V gene TRBV2 combines with J gene TRBJ2-3; 8 bases agree with TRBD1. With V trimmed by 5 bases and J by 5 bases, 6 bases remained unmatched. This CDR3 has 14 amino acids. Looked up from germline, CDR1 is SNHLY and CDR2 is FYNNEI. CDR3: CASSFQGAGDTQYF. The CDR3 coding sequence is TGTGCCAGCAGTTTCCAGGGGGCGGGAGATACGCAGTATTTT.

The chain joins TRBV7-8 to TRBJ2-1; D is unresolved. This CDR3 is 12 amino acids long. Per germline, CDR1 SGHVS and CDR2 FQNEAQ. Trimming took off 8 bases at V and 6 bases at J, with 11 bases between the two ends. The DNA for the CDR3 is TGTGCCAGCCGCAACTTGGCCAATGAGCAGTTCTTC. Translated, it gives CASRNLANEQFF.

The chain carries TRBV18 and TRBJ2-7; no reliable D call. This CDR3 comprises 11 residues. Germline loops: CDR1 KGHSH, CDR2 LQKENI. The germline V and J ends were trimmed by 5 bases and 2 bases, with 4 bases remaining between them. CDR3 sequence: CASSDTYEQYF. DNA of the CDR3: TGTGCCAGCTCAGACACCTACGAGCAGTACTTC.

There are many counts of this clone. The rearrangement uses TRBV13 and TRBJ1-2, with 7 bases fitting TRBD1. The CDR3 totals 16 residues. The germline V gene encodes CDR1 PRHDT and CDR2 FYEKMQ (reference sequence). With 3 bases clipped from V and 4 bases from J, the junction kept 11 bases outside the gene matches. This CDR3 is CASSFGRGEEGYGYTF. The CDR3 nucleotides read TGTGCCAGCAGCTTCGGCAGGGGGGAAGAGGGCTATGGCTACACCTTC.

The V gene is TRBV28, the J gene TRBJ2-3, with D tentatively TRBD1 or TRBD2 (5 bases each). The length of the CDR3 is 17 residues. Germline CDR1 reads MDHEN; CDR2 reads SYDVKM. V was cut by 2 bases and J by 1 base, with 16 bases left in between. The CDR3 spells CASSLVGAPKRTDTQYF. For the CDR3, the DNA is TGTGCCAGCAGTTTAGTCGGGGCTCCAAAACGCACAGATACGCAGTATTTT. Looking up the rest from reference TRBV28 and TRBJ2-3 gives the full variable domain: DVKVTQSSRYLVKRTGEKVFLECVQDMDHENMFWYRQDPGLGLRLIYFSYDVKMKEKGDIPEGYSVSREKKERFSLILESASTNQTSMYLCASSLVGAPKRTDTQYFGPGTRLTVL.

In this sample, this clone turned up once. The chain has TRBV18 and TRBJ2-2, with 9 bases aligning to TRBD1. With V trimmed by 4 bases and J by 3 bases, 6 bases remained unmatched. This CDR3 spans 16 amino acids. Germline V gene lookup returns CDR1 KGHSH and CDR2 LQKENI. CDR3 nucleotides: TGTGCCAGCTCACTGGGGACAGGGACGGACACCGGGGAGCTGTTTTTT. Translation: CASSLGTGTDTGELFF.

V is TRBV18 and J is TRBJ2-3; 9 positions match TRBD2. Per germline, CDR1 KGHSH and CDR2 LQKENI. V was pared by 1 base and J by 6 bases, with 11 bases of the junction left unmatched. This CDR3 spans 17 amino acids. The CDR3 DNA follows: TGTGCCAGCTCACCACTGCGTAGCGGGAGTTTCTCCGATACGCAGTATTTT. Amino acid sequence: CASSPLRSGSFSDTQYF.